This T cell receptor (beta chain) was profiled in a study of PD-L1 blockade in urothelial cancer. TCRdb's table, derived via immunoSEQ multiplex PCR, lists solely in-frame clones and lacks some. The table shows under 130,000 clones, with 70% to 90% occurring only once. The sequence was collected from a man aged 45-65 years with urothelial cancer. The material was PBMCs, obtained around atezolizumab (anti-PD-L1) treatment.

The CDR3, as DNA: TGTGCCAGCAGCTTTTTTAGTGGAAACACCATATATTTT. Its protein is CASSFFSGNTIYF. The chain joins TRBV5-6 to TRBJ1-3; D gene uncertain. Germline V gene lookup returns CDR1 SGHDT and CDR2 YYEEEE. The CDR3 extends over 13 amino acids. Between the trimmed V and J ends, which lost 2 bases and 3 bases, there was a span of 6 bases.